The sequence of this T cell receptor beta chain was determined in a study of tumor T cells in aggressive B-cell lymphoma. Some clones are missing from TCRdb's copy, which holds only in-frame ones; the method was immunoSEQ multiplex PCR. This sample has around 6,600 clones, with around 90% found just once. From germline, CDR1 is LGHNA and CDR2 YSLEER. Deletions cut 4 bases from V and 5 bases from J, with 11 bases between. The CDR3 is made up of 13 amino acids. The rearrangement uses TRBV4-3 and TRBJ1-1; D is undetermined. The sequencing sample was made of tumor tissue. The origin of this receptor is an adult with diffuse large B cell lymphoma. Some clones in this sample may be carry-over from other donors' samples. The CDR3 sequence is CASSPFRGTEAFF. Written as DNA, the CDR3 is TGCGCCAGCAGCCCCTTCCGGGGAACTGAAGCTTTCTTT.